This entry describes one TCR beta chain. A junction boundary mismatches the germline segment, possibly from a read error. Germline-derived CDR1 and CDR2 are KGHSH and LQKENI. The CDR3 spans 17 residues. Method: immunoSEQ multiplex PCR; TCRdb's copy keeps in-frame clones and lacks some. Of under 300,000 clones listed, 80% to 90% are singletons. This record belongs to a study of blood T cell repertoires in COVID-19. Across the study: The analysed material was cDNA or gDNA that came from T cells, B-cell-depleted T cells, or PBMCs.

The specimen was peripheral blood. The source is a woman between 45 and 60 years old who had recovered from COVID-19. The chain uses TRBV18 and TRBJ2-3; 8 bases align to TRBD2. The CDR3 protein is CASSLNEVAGSRDTQYF. The CDR3 coding sequence is TGTGCCAGCTCACTCAATGAGGTAGCGGGGAGCAGAGATACGCAGTATTTT. Using reference TRBV18 and TRBJ2-3 for the parts outside the CDR3, the full variable domain is NAGVMQNPRHLVRRRGQEARLRCSPMKGHSHVYWYRQLPEEGLKFMVYLQKENIIDESGMPKERFSAEFPKEGPSILRIQQVVRGDSAAYFCASSLNEVAGSRDTQYFGPGTRLTVL.